The clone carrying this T cell receptor beta chain has a handful of counts. Its target is not known. The CDR3 has 13 residues. The V gene's germline CDR1 is LNHDA and CDR2 SQIVND (reference sequence). V dropped 7 bases and J dropped 5 bases, with 14 bases sitting between them. Markers CD45RO/CCR7/CD25/CD127/CD95/CD27 served to sort CD4+ naive, central memory, regulatory and stem cell-like memory cells. Expressed TCRB transcripts were sequenced, since all the RNA that had been isolated was reverse transcribed. Here immunoSEQ multiplex PCR was the method, and the copy in TCRdb shows in-frame clones only, minus some. The table shows around 280,000 clones, with 15% occurring only once. The data were obtained in a study of beta chain features in type 1 diabetes. Study findings and constraints: Type 1 diabetes patients had TCRB CDR3s that were shorter (moderately but significantly so) in all four CD4+ subsets. More deletions and fewer insertions at VDJ junctions were seen in type 1 diabetes patients.

Sequenced sample: naive CD4+ T cells from blood. This sequence was found in a man aged 18-30 years with type 1 diabetes. The gene calls are TRBV19 and TRBJ1-1; D unresolved. The CDR3 loop reads CASKRGIRTEAFF. CDR3 coding DNA: TGTGCCAGTAAACGAGGGATTCGAACTGAAGCTTTCTTT.